This T cell receptor beta chain was identified in a study of OX40 agonist ivuxolimab in advanced cancers. Clones were read by immunoSEQ multiplex PCR, and TCRdb kept only the in-frame ones, dropping some. The sample carries 65,000 to 90,000 clones, 91% recorded once. The CDR3 is 16 residues long. Looked up from germline, CDR1 is MDHEN and CDR2 is SYDVKM. V shed 4 bases, J shed 3 bases, and the junction held 9 bases outside the gene matches. The chain recombines TRBV28 with TRBJ2-4; 7 positions agree with TRBD1. The sequencing here drew on CD4+ or CD8+ T cells sorted from blood, taken in a trial of the OX40 agonist ivuxolimab. This TCR came from an adult with an advanced solid tumor such as melanoma, head and neck, liver or kidney cancer. The CDR3 protein is CASSSGTALVKNIQYF. CDR3 bases: TGTGCCAGCAGTTCGGGGACAGCCCTAGTCAAAAACATTCAGTACTTC.